This T cell receptor (beta chain) was sequenced in a study of T-cell reconstitution after alpha-beta-depleted transplantation in children. This clonotype was seen only a few times. Unique molecular identifiers were used in preparing the TCRbeta library. MiXCR was run by TCRdb on the PCR reads, yielding one entry per CDR3 protein. The table shows about 980,000 distinct CDR3 sequences, with about 31% occurring only once. Trimming stripped 3 bases from V and 1 base from J, with 9 bases between. The CDR3 contains 14 residues. Per germline, CDR1 MGHRA and CDR2 YSYEKL. This TCR was sampled from a boy less than two years old who had a stem cell transplant for SCID, so the T cells may come from the graft donor. This chain links TRBV4-1 with TRBJ1-1; D is unclear. Sample: PBMCs, mostly from graft donor cells, taken 360 days after TCRalphabeta/CD19-depleted stem cell transplant. The CDR3 spells CASSQGAQNTEAFF. CDR3 nucleotides: TGCGCCAGCAGCCAGGGCGCACAGAACACTGAAGCTTTCTTT.